A selection of T cell receptor beta chains follows, all from one sample in a study of blood T cell repertoires in COVID-19. Method: immunoSEQ multiplex PCR; TCRdb's copy keeps in-frame clones and lacks some. The repertoire holds approximately 340,000 clones, around 88% seen once, with around 3% in the top ten. Sequencing was carried out using peripheral blood. The receptors here all came from a young man with active or convalescent COVID-19. The conserved cysteine and the conserved F or W are not part of the CDR3 here. The D gene is left open where the match is weak.

TRBV7-2	NA	TRBJ2-7	ASSIAGYEQY
TRBV27	TRBD2	TRBJ2-7	ASSLLGLAGEQY
TRBV7-3	NA	TRBJ2-3	ASTPERGDTQY
TRBV13	NA	TRBJ2-5	ASSLGLETQY
TRBV28	NA	TRBJ1-4	ASSTKQGGDEKLF
TRBV7-5	NA	TRBJ2-1	ARSCTLAAEQF
TRBV6-5	TRBD2	TRBJ2-7	ASRSSGTSYEQY
TRBV11-3	TRBD1	TRBJ2-5	ASSRDSGIGGTQY
TRBV30	TRBD1	TRBJ2-7	AWSRGTVYEQY
TRBV5-1	NA	TRBJ1-5	ASSRTGDSNQPQH
TRBV9	NA	TRBJ2-3	ASSASVSTDTQY
TRBV30	TRBD2	TRBJ2-3	AWSGGGSPDTQY
TRBV7-9	NA	TRBJ2-5	ASSLSGGKAETQY
TRBV3-1/TRBV3-2	TRBD1	TRBJ1-6	ASSPTPGGVSYNSPLH
TRBV20-1	NA	TRBJ1-5	SASDWGPQPQH
TRBV28	NA	TRBJ2-5	ASTEGRYQETQY
TRBV20-1	TRBD1	TRBJ2-7	SASRQGPYEQY
TRBV7-2	NA	TRBJ2-3	ASSLGSRGRTQY
TRBV12-3/TRBV12-4	TRBD1	TRBJ1-2	ASSPTGGGGYT
TRBV7-2	NA	TRBJ1-6	ASSLVFRQKNSPLH
TRBV5-1	NA	TRBJ1-1	ASSYGQNTEAF
TRBV4-1	TRBD1	TRBJ1-2	ASSQVLGTEY
TRBV7-8	NA	TRBJ2-7	ASSPFKQDYEQY
TRBV7-9	NA	TRBJ2-1	ASSRSDEQF
TRBV27	TRBD1	TRBJ1-5	ASSYRGPGAQH
TRBV21-1	NA	TRBJ2-1	ASSKENWLAGVVDNEQF
TRBV7-3	NA	TRBJ2-2	ASSLVRAGNTGELF
TRBV9	TRBD1	TRBJ1-2	ASSVGRDRGYGYT
TRBV30	TRBD1	TRBJ2-7	AWSVGQARHEQY
TRBV24-1	NA	TRBJ1-2	ATSDFTRVRANYGYT
TRBV7-3	NA	TRBJ2-3	ASSPQDRPIADTQY
TRBV6-2/TRBV6-3	NA	TRBJ1-5	ASSYRQLNQPQH
TRBV3-1/TRBV3-2	NA	TRBJ2-3	ASSQGARSTDTQY
TRBV9	NA	TRBJ2-6	ASSPRGDGANVLT
TRBV5-1	TRBD2	TRBJ2-1	ASSTLSGGAYNEQF
TRBV2	TRBD1	TRBJ2-1	AIIQGIDEQF
TRBV12-3/TRBV12-4	NA	TRBJ1-2	ASSFRQNYGYT
TRBV5-4	TRBD2	TRBJ2-5	ASRASGGPNQETQY
TRBV5-5	NA	TRBJ1-3	ASSPWGGAGNTIY
TRBV7-8	TRBD1	TRBJ1-5	ASSLGPRQGVEPQH
TRBV14	NA	TRBJ1-6	ASSQGSGGAFWNSPLH
TRBV19	TRBD1	TRBJ1-2	ASTPDRIYGYT
TRBV29-1	TRBD1	TRBJ1-4	SVGDRSTNEKLF
TRBV19	TRBD1	TRBJ2-7	ASSRGQGASYEQY
TRBV11-1	NA	TRBJ2-5	ASSLVPTGPQETQY
TRBV30	NA	TRBJ2-7	AWSVGGSSYEQY
TRBV6-5	TRBD1	TRBJ2-4	ASSDRDEVGIQY
TRBV5-1	TRBD2	TRBJ2-5	ASSSTTSGGALRETQY
TRBV6-6	TRBD1	TRBJ2-7	ASSYRAGGLYEQY
TRBV2	TRBD1	TRBJ2-1	ASFLDRGQNEQF
TRBV29-1	TRBD1	TRBJ2-1	SADRGYEQF
TRBV19	NA	TRBJ1-5	ASSIAGDQPQH
TRBV10-1	NA	TRBJ2-7	ASSESWGRGCYEQY
TRBV15	NA	TRBJ2-1	ATRERASSYNEQF
TRBV29-1	NA	TRBJ1-6	SVEDFRYNSPLH
TRBV7-9	TRBD1	TRBJ2-2	ASHRTGRNTGELF
TRBV4-1	NA	TRBJ1-2	ASSPVQDYGYT